Following are 20 T cell receptor beta chains from one sample sequenced in a study of shared clonotypes between healthy human individuals. Method: immunoSEQ multiplex PCR; TCRdb's copy keeps in-frame clones and lacks some. The sample lists around 600,000 clones, roughly 95% occurring once. It was CD45RO-negative cells, positively selected for CCR7, that made up naive CD8 cells, with terminally differentiated effector memory CD45RA+ cells excluded. Sequencing was performed on naive CD8+ T cells sorted from blood. Receptor source: a woman aged 25 to 39 in good health.

V usage is TRBV9 and J usage is TRBJ2-1; D possibly corresponds to TRBD1 (6 bases). The CDR3 runs 15 residues. V was clipped by 3 bases and J by 4 bases, with 14 bases between them. Germline V CDR1 and CDR2: SGDLS, YYNGEE. CDR3 loop: CASSEAGASYNEQFF. CDR3 nucleotides: TGTGCCAGCAGCGAGGCAGGGGCTTCTTACAATGAGCAGTTCTTC.

The V call is TRBV2, the J call TRBJ1-1; possible D gene TRBD1, 5 bases. This CDR3 has 13 residues. Germline CDR1 is SNHLY and CDR2 is FYNNEI. V lost 11 bases and J 5 bases, leaving 18 bases between the germline ends. The CDR3 DNA follows: TGTGCCCGGACCGGGACCCTTGGAACTGAAGCTTTCTTT. This gives the protein CARTGTLGTEAFF. Looking up the rest from reference TRBV2 and TRBJ1-1 gives the full variable domain: EPEVTQTPSHQVTQMGQEVILRCVPISNHLYFYWYRQILGQKVEFLVSFYNNEISEKSEIFDDQFSVERPDGSNFTLKIRSTKLEDSAMYFCARTGTLGTEAFFGQGTRLTVV.

This chain uses TRBV5-4 with TRBJ2-1; D may match TRBD1 or TRBD2 (6 bases each). Germline V gives CDR1 SGHNT, CDR2 YYREEE (reference sequence). Deletions cut 4 bases from V and 3 bases from J, with 14 bases between. CDR3 length: 15 amino acids. The CDR3, as DNA: TGTGCCAGCAGCCCAAGGGGGGCGGTCTACAATGAGCAGTTCTTC. Its protein product is CASSPRGAVYNEQFF.

The J gene is TRBJ1-1, the V gene TRBV15; D ambiguous. Germline assignment: CDR1 LNHNV and CDR2 YYDKDF (reference sequence). With 4 bases removed from V and 2 bases from J, the gap between germline ends came to 14 bases. The CDR3 is 15 residues long. DNA for the CDR3: TGTGCCACCAGCATTGTCGTCGCTCTAAACACTGAAGCTTTCTTT. It is translated as CATSIVVALNTEAFF.

This chain joins TRBV25-1 and TRBJ2-7; D call uncertain. The CDR3 has 13 amino acids. The V end lost 0 bases, the J end lost 5 bases, and 8 bases lay between the germline ends. Germline values: CDR1 MGHDK, CDR2 SYGVNS. DNA of the CDR3: TGTGCCAGCAGTGAATATGGGTCCCACGAGCAGTACTTC. Translating it yields CASSEYGSHEQYF.

In this sample, this clone turned up once. J is TRBJ2-3 and V is TRBV27; D call uncertain. V was shortened by 4 bases and J by 8 bases, with 10 bases between the two germline ends. The CDR3 contains 12 residues. Germline V gene lookup returns CDR1 MNHEY and CDR2 SMNVEV (reference sequence). CDR3 sequence (DNA): TGTGCCAGCAGTTCCCCGGGTATTACGCAGTATTTT. This sequence encodes CASSSPGITQYF.

The CDR3 protein is CASSTLAGQETQYF. The CDR3 nucleotides are TGTGCCAGCAGTACACTAGCGGGTCAAGAGACCCAGTACTTC. This chain links TRBV2 with TRBJ2-5, with 9 bases identical to TRBD2. Looked up from germline, CDR1 is SNHLY and CDR2 is FYNNEI. Unmatched junction bases numbered 3, after V lost 5 bases and J lost 2 bases. CDR3 length: 14 amino acids.

This chain uses TRBV5-5 with TRBJ1-3; TRBD1 matches at 8 bases. Germline loops: CDR1 SGHKS, CDR2 YYEKEE (reference sequence). CDR3 length equals 15 residues. J was trimmed by 5 bases and V by 0 bases; bases with no gene match: 4. CDR3 sequence: CASSLGQGARNTIYF. The CDR3 DNA reads TGTGCCAGCAGCTTGGGTCAGGGGGCGAGAAACACCATATATTTT.

The chain uses TRBV9 and TRBJ2-6; maybe TRBD1 (6 bases). Germline V lookup: CDR1 SGDLS, CDR2 YYNGEE. There are 18 residues in the CDR3. Trimming cost V 2 bases and J 1 base, with 16 bases left between them. The CDR3 DNA is TGTGCCAGCAGCGTCGACAGGAGAGGATCATCTGGGGCCAACGTCCTGACTTTC. Its translation: CASSVDRRGSSGANVLTF.

This clone showed up just once. This rearrangement joins TRBV27 to TRBJ1-4; TRBD1 matches at 7 bases. The CDR3 runs 13 residues. V dropped 3 bases and J dropped 8; count of bases not matched to a gene: 3. The germline V gene encodes CDR1 MNHEY and CDR2 SMNVEV (reference sequence). CDR3 sequence reads: CASSLGQSEKLFF. The CDR3 DNA follows: TGTGCCAGCAGTTTGGGACAGTCGGAAAAACTGTTTTTT.

The genes are TRBV27 and TRBJ2-1, with D maybe TRBD1 (5 bases). V lost 1 base, J lost 0 bases, and 10 bases lay in between. CDR1 and CDR2 from the germline V gene are MNHEY and SMNVEV (reference sequence). This CDR3 contains 16 residues. The CDR3 loop is CASSLLGVSSYNEQFF. In DNA form, the CDR3 reads TGTGCCAGCAGTTTATTAGGGGTAAGCTCCTACAATGAGCAGTTCTTC.

The rearrangement uses TRBV19 and TRBJ2-3; D remains unclear. The germline V gene has CDR1 LNHDA and CDR2 SQIVND (reference sequence). Trimming left V 11 bases short and J 2 bases short, with 20 bases between. This CDR3 comprises 15 residues. This CDR3 is CAPKARPKDTDTQYF. DNA for the CDR3: TGTGCCCCTAAGGCCCGCCCCAAGGACACAGATACGCAGTATTTT.

This chain joins TRBV27 and TRBJ2-2, with unresolved D. Germline values: CDR1 MNHEY, CDR2 SMNVEV (reference sequence). The CDR3 totals 15 residues. V was clipped by 1 base and J by 5 bases, with 11 bases between them. This CDR3 reads CASSLWGFGTGELFF. The CDR3 DNA is TGTGCCAGCAGTTTATGGGGTTTTGGGACCGGGGAGCTGTTTTTT.

With regard to this clone: The sample holds other DNA sequences that translate to the same CDR3. The CDR3 is CASSLPGGNTEAFF. The CDR3 coding sequence is TGTGCCAGCAGTTTACCGGGCGGGAACACTGAAGCTTTCTTT. The chain links TRBV28 to TRBJ1-1; D unclear. CDR3 size: 14 residues. The V end lost 2 bases, the J end lost 1 base, and 8 bases lay between the germline ends. From germline, CDR1 is MDHEN and CDR2 SYDVKM.

The chain recombines TRBV25-1 with TRBJ1-5; TRBD1 matches at 10 bases. Germline trimming cut 6 bases from V and 5 bases from J; bases unmatched to any gene: 1. Germline lookup yields CDR1 MGHDK and CDR2 SYGVNS. This CDR3 has 13 residues. CDR3 in amino acids: CASRGTGDQPQHF. The CDR3 DNA sequence: TGTGCCAGCAGAGGGACAGGGGATCAGCCCCAGCATTTT.

The chain couples TRBV28 to TRBJ2-7; either TRBD1 or TRBD2 may supply D (5 bases each). Germline CDR1 reads MDHEN; CDR2 reads SYDVKM. Trimming shortened V by 5 bases and J by 2 bases, and 16 bases separated the two germline ends. The CDR3 is made up of 15 amino acids. CDR3 DNA: TGTGCCAGCAGTGAAGGACCCGGGACCCCCTACGAGCAGTACTTC. Amino acids: CASSEGPGTPYEQYF.

The chain has TRBV6-6 and TRBJ2-1; a weak D match, TRBD2 (5 bases). Germline V gives CDR1 MNHNY, CDR2 SVGAGI (reference sequence). Trimming pared 8 bases from V and 0 bases from J, leaving 8 bases between. This CDR3 has 13 residues. The CDR3 spells CASGESSYNEQFF. CDR3 coding DNA: TGTGCCAGCGGGGAGAGCTCCTACAATGAGCAGTTCTTC.

This chain uses TRBV29-1 with TRBJ2-7; 11 nucleotides align to TRBD1. CDR1 and CDR2 from the germline V gene are SQVTM and ANQGSEA. CDR3 length equals 18 residues. Trimming at V came to 3 bases and at J to 0 bases, leaving 13 bases not matched to a gene. The chain's CDR3 is CSVEGRGQGGISSYEQYF. The CDR3 coding sequence is TGCAGCGTTGAGGGTAGGGGACAGGGGGGGATTAGCTCCTACGAGCAGTACTTC.

The chain recombines TRBV19 with TRBJ1-5; TRBD1 aligns across 9 bases. Germline V gene lookup returns CDR1 LNHDA and CDR2 SQIVND (reference sequence). The CDR3 is 16 residues long. J gave up 2 bases and V 5 bases, and 7 bases lay outside the gene matches. Written as DNA, the CDR3 is TGTGCCAGTAGTCACCGGGACAGGGTTGGCAATCAGCCCCAGCATTTT. Translation: CASSHRDRVGNQPQHF. Full variable domain (missing parts from reference TRBV19 and TRBJ1-5): DGGITQSPKYLFRKEGQNVTLSCEQNLNHDAMYWYRQDPGQGLRLIYYSQIVNDFQKGDIAEGYSVSREKKESFPLTVTSAQKNPTAFYLCASSHRDRVGNQPQHFGDGTRLSIL.

This chain uses TRBV5-1 with TRBJ2-7; no clear D. The CDR3 runs to 13 residues. In germline, CDR1 is SGHRS, CDR2 YFSETQ. The V gene lost 1 base and the J gene lost 2 bases, with 7 bases spanning the gap. The CDR3: CASSLIQTYEQYF. CDR3 nucleotides: TGCGCCAGCAGCTTGATACAGACCTACGAGCAGTACTTC. Based on the CDR3 plus reference TRBV5-1 and TRBJ2-7, the full variable domain is KAGVTQTPRYLIKTRGQQVTLSCSPISGHRSVSWYQQTPGQGLQFLFEYFSETQRNKGNFPGRFSGRQFSNSRSEMNVSTLELGDSALYLCASSLIQTYEQYFGPGTRLTVT.